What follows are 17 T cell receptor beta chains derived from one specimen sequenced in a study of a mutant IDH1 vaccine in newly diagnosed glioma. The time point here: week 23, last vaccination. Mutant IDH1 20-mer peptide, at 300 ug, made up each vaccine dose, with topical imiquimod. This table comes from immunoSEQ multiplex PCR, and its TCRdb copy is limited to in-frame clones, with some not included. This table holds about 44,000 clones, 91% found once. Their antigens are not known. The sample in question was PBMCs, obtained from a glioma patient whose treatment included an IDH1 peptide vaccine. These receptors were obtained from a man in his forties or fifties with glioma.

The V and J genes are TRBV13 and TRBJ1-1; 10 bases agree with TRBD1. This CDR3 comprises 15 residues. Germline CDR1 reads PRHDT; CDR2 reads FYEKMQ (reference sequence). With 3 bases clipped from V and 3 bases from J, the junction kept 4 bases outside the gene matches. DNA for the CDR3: TGTGCCAGCAGCTTGGGCGGGACAGGGGACACTGAAGCTTTCTTT. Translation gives CASSLGGTGDTEAFF.

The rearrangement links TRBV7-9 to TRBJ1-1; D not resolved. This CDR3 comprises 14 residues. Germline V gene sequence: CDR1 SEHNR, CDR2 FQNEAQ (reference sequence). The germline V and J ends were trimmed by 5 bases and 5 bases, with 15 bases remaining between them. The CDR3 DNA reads TGTGCCAGCAGCCAAAGTAGGGTAGGGACTGAAGCTTTCTTT. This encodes CASSQSRVGTEAFF.

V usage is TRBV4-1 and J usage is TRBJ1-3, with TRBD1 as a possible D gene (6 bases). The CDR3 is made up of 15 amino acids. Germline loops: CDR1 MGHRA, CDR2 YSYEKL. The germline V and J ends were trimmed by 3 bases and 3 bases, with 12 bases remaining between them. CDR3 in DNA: TGCGCCAGCAGCCAGAGGGGGGACCTTGGAAACACCATATATTTT. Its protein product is CASSQRGDLGNTIYF.

CDR3 nucleotides: TGTGCCAGCATCGTATGGGGGTTTTGGGCCTACGAGCAGTACTTC. Residues: CASIVWGFWAYEQYF. The chain is built from TRBV4-2 and TRBJ2-7; possibly TRBD1 or TRBD2 for D (5 bases each). The V and J ends lost 7 bases and 2 bases respectively, with 18 bases between them. This CDR3 contains 15 residues. Germline V gene lookup returns CDR1 LGHNA and CDR2 YNFKEQ.

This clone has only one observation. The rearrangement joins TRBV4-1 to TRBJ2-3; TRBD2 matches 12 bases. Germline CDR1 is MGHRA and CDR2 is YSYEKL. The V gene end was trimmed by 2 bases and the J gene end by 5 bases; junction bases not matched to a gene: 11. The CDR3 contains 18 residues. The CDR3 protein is CASSQTRQTSGRGDTQYF. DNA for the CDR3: TGCGCCAGCAGCCAAACGCGCCAGACTAGCGGGAGAGGAGATACGCAGTATTTT.

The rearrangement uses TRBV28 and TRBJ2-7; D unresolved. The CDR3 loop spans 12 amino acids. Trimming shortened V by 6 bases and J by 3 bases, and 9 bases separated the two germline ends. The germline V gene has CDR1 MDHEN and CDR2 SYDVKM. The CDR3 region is CASSWASYEQYF. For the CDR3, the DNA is TGTGCCAGCAGCTGGGCAAGCTACGAGCAGTACTTC.

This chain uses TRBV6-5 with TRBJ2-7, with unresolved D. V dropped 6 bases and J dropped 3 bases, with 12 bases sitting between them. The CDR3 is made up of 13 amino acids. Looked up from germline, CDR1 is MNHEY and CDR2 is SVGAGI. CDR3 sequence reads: CASRYERDYEQYF. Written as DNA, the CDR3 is TGTGCCAGCAGGTACGAGAGAGACTACGAGCAGTACTTC.

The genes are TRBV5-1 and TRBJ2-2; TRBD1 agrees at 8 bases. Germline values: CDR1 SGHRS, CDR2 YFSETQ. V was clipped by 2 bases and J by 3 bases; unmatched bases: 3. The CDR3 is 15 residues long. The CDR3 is CASSFGQGYTGELFF. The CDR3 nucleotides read TGCGCCAGCAGCTTCGGACAGGGATACACCGGGGAGCTGTTTTTT.

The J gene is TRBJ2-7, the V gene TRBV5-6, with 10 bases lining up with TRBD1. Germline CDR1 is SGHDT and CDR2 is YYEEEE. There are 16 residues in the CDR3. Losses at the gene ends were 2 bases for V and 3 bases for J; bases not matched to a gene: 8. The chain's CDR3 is CASSFLGTGVYYEQYF. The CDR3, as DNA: TGTGCCAGCAGCTTCCTCGGGACAGGGGTTTACTACGAGCAGTACTTC.

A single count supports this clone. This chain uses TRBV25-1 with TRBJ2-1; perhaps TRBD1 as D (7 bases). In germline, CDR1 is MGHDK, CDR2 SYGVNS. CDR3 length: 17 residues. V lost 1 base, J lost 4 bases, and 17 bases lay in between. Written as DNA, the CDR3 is TGTGCCAGCAGTGAATTTCTAGGAGGGGGCATTTACAATGAGCAGTTCTTC. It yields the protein CASSEFLGGGIYNEQFF.

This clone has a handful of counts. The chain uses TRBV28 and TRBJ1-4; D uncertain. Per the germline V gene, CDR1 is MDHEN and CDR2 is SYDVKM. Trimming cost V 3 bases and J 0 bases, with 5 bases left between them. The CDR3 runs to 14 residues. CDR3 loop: CASSFHPTNEKLFF. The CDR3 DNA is TGTGCCAGCAGTTTTCACCCAACTAATGAAAAACTGTTTTTT. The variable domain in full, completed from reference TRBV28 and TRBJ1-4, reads DVKVTQSSRYLVKRTGEKVFLECVQDMDHENMFWYRQDPGLGLRLIYFSYDVKMKEKGDIPEGYSVSREKKERFSLILESASTNQTSMYLCASSFHPTNEKLFFGSGTQLSVL.

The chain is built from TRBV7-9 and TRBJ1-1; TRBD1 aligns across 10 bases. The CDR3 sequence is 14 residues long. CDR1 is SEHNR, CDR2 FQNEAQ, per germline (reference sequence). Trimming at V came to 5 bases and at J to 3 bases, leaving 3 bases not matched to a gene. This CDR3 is CASSLGTGDTEAFF. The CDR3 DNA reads TGTGCCAGCAGCCTCGGGACAGGGGACACTGAAGCTTTCTTT. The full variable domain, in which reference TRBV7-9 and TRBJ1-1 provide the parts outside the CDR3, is DTGVSQNPRHKITKRGQNVTFRCDPISEHNRLYWYRQTLGQGPEFLTYFQNEAQLEKSRLLSDRFSAERPKGSFSTLEIQRTEQGDSAMYLCASSLGTGDTEAFFGQGTRLTVV.

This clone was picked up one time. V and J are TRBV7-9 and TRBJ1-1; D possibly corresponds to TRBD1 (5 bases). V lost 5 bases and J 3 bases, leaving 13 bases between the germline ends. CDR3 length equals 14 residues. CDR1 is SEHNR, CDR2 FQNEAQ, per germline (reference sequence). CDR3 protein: CASSTAGTDTEAFF. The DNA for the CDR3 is TGTGCCAGCAGCACGGCCGGGACTGACACTGAAGCTTTCTTT.

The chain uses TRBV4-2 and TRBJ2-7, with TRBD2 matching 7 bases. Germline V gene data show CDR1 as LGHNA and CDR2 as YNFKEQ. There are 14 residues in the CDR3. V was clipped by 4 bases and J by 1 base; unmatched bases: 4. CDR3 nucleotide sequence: TGTGCCAGCAGCCTTGGCGGGGGATCCTACGAGCAGTACTTC. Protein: CASSLGGGSYEQYF.

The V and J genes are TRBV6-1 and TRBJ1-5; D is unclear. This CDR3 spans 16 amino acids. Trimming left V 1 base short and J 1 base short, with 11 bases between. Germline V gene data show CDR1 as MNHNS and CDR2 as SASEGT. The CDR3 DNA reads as TGTGCCAGCAGTGAAGGGCGGTGGGAGAGCAATCAGCCCCAGCATTTT. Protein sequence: CASSEGRWESNQPQHF.

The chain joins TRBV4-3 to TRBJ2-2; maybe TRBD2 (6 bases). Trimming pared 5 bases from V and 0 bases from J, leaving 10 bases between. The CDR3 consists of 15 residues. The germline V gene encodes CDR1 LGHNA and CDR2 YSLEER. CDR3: CASSVRGTNTGELFF. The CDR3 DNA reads TGCGCCAGCAGCGTGCGGGGTACGAACACCGGGGAGCTGTTTTTT.

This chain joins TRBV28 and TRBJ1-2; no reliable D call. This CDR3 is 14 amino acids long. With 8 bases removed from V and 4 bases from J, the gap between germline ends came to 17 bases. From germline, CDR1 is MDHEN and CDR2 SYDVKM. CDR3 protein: CASSKPGRVYGYTF. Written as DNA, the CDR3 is TGTGCCAGCTCGAAGCCGGGCCGGGTCTATGGCTACACCTTC.